These T cell receptor beta chains were read from a single sample in a study of blood T cells in healthy people across ages. TCRdb passed the 5' RACE reads through MiXCR, listing each CDR3 protein once. Of 980,000 or so distinct CDR3 sequences in the sample, 45% to 50% were seen once. Sequenced input: blood. Receptors originate from a man aged 25-40 years in good health. Each CDR3 is given with its conserved first and last residue. The D gene is left open where the match is weak. Clone size, where shown, is once, few, many, or a class for clones that have expanded.

j_call | v_call | d_call | clone_size | cdr3_aa | cdr3_nt
TRBJ2-5 | TRBV7-9 | TRBD2 | - | CASSLRLAGWETQYF | TGTGCCAGCAGCTTACGACTAGCGGGGTGGGAGACCCAGTACTTC
TRBJ1-5 | TRBV2 | - | - | CASRAQGEQPQHF | TGTGCCAGCAGGGCACAGGGCGAGCAGCCCCAGCATTTT
TRBJ2-5 | TRBV29-1 | TRBD2 | few | CSVEEGGWSQETQYF | TGCAGCGTTGAAGAGGGGGGGTGGTCCCAAGAGACCCAGTACTTC
TRBJ1-4 | TRBV25-1 | - | - | CASGATGSREKLFF | TGTGCCAGCGGGGCTACAGGGTCGAGGGAAAAACTGTTTTTT
TRBJ2-5 | TRBV4-2 | TRBD2 | few | CASSPRPSGALKQKQETQYF | TGTGCCAGCAGCCCAAGACCTAGCGGGGCGCTTAAGCAAAAACAAGAGACCCAGTACTTC
TRBJ2-7 | TRBV3-1 | - | - | CASSQTPTGLSYEQYF | TGTGCCAGCAGCCAGACCCCCACGGGTCTCTCCTACGAGCAGTACTTC
TRBJ1-2 | TRBV6-6 | TRBD1 | - | CASSHGQAGYTF | TGTGCCAGCAGTCACGGACAGGCCGGCTACACCTTC
TRBJ1-2 | TRBV21-1 | - | - | CASSKKGQWGHGYTF | TGTGCCAGCAGCAAAAAGGGACAGTGGGGGCATGGCTACACCTTC
TRBJ1-5 | TRBV4-2 | - | - | CASSHRQAYQPQHF | TGTGCCAGCAGCCACCGACAGGCGTATCAGCCCCAGCATTTT
TRBJ2-3 | TRBV29-1 | TRBD2 | - | CSVEVSGGHTDTQYF | TGCAGCGTTGAAGTAAGCGGGGGCCACACAGATACGCAGTATTTT